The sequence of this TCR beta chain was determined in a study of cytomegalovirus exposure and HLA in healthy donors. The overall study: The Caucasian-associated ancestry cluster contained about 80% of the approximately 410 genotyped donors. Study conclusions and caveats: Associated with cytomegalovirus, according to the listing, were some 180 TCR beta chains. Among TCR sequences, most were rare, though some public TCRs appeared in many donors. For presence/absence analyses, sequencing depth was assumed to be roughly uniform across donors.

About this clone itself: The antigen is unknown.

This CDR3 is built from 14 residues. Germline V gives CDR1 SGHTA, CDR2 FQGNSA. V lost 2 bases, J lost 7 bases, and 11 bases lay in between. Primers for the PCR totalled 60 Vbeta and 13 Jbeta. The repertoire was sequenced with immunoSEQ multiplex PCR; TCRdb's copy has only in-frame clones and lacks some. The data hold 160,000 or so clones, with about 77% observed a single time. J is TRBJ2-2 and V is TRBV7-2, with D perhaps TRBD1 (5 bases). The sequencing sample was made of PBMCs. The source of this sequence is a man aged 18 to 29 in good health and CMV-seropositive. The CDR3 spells CASSLQGSDGELFF. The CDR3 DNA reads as TGTGCCAGCAGCTTACAGGGATCCGACGGGGAGCTGTTTTTT.